The following is a TCR beta chain sequence with its context. Time point in this sample: pretreatment peripheral blood. Germline CDR1 reads LNHNV; CDR2 reads YYDKDF (reference sequence). V was pared by 0 bases and J by 6 bases, with 6 bases between. The CDR3 runs to 13 residues. The data originate from a study of PD-L1 blockade in urothelial cancer. The wider study: Reported median T cell count for blood samples was around 150,000.

Clones were sequenced by immunoSEQ multiplex PCR, and TCRdb holds only the in-frame ones, with some missing. The sample gives just under 65,000 clones, approximately 80% of which show up once; 1.5% to 2% is in the top ten. This sample comprised PBMCs, obtained around atezolizumab (anti-PD-L1) treatment. The chain couples TRBV15 to TRBJ1-5; D not resolved. This clonotype was obtained from a man aged 65 to 85 with urothelial cancer. The DNA of the CDR3 is TGTGCCACCAGCAGAGACCTCAGTCAGCCCCAGCATTTT. Translated, it gives CATSRDLSQPQHF. The full variable domain, with the rest looked up from reference TRBV15 and TRBJ1-5, is DAMVIQNPRYQVTQFGKPVTLSCSQTLNHNVMYWYQQKSSQAPKLLFHYYDKDFNNEADTPDNFQSRRPNTSFCFLDIRSPGLGDTAMYLCATSRDLSQPQHFGDGTRLSIL.